The 10 T cell receptor beta chains listed next were all sequenced from one sample in a study of T-cell reconstitution after alpha-beta-depleted transplantation in children. As it was prepared, the TCRbeta library received unique molecular identifiers. TCRdb reanalysed the PCR reads using MiXCR and keeps one entry per CDR3 protein. The sample records about 260,000 distinct CDR3 sequences, 7.5% to 9.5% being singletons. The starting material was PBMCs, mostly from graft donor cells, obtained 180 days after TCRalphabeta/CD19-depleted stem cell transplant. These receptors were taken from a male patient younger than 18 who had a stem cell transplant for acute lymphoblastic leukemia, so the T cells may come from the graft donor.

This clonotype was seen at least ten times. The rearrangement uses TRBV28 and TRBJ2-1; D unclear. V lost 7 bases and J lost 5, with 21 bases in between. Germline V CDR1 and CDR2: MDHEN, SYDVKM. The CDR3 loop spans 16 amino acids. In DNA form, the CDR3 reads TGTGCCAGCACCATAATTGGTAGCAGGACCAACAATGAGCAGTTCTTC. Protein: CASTIIGSRTNNEQFF. The full variable domain, completed using reference TRBV28 and TRBJ2-1, is DVKVTQSSRYLVKRTGEKVFLECVQDMDHENMFWYRQDPGLGLRLIYFSYDVKMKEKGDIPEGYSVSREKKERFSLILESASTNQTSMYLCASTIIGSRTNNEQFFGPGTRLTVL.

This clonotype was observed a few times. This chain uses TRBV11-2 with TRBJ2-5, with no clear D. Germline assignment: CDR1 SGHAT and CDR2 FQNNGV. The ends were cut back, 0 bases at V and 1 base at J, with 12 bases in the middle. The CDR3 has 16 amino acids. The CDR3 DNA reads TGTGCCAGCAGCTTAGACGGCCCCACCACCCAAGAGACCCAGTACTTC. Translating gives CASSLDGPTTQETQYF.

This clonotype was seen repeatedly, ten times or more. The rearrangement uses TRBV15 and TRBJ2-5; TRBD1 agrees at 10 bases. Germline CDR1 reads LNHNV; CDR2 reads YYDKDF (reference sequence). The J segment lost 5 bases and the V segment lost 7 bases, leaving 4 bases of the junction unmatched. The CDR3 runs to 13 residues. CDR3 nucleotides: TGTGCCACCAAGACAGGGGGCTATGAGACCCAGTACTTC. As protein: CATKTGGYETQYF. The variable domain in full, with the rest retrieved from reference TRBV15 and TRBJ2-5, is DAMVIQNPRYQVTQFGKPVTLSCSQTLNHNVMYWYQQKSSQAPKLLFHYYDKDFNNEADTPDNFQSRRPNTSFCFLDIRSPGLGDTAMYLCATKTGGYETQYFGPGTRLLVL.

This clonotype has at least ten counts. The chain links TRBV27 to TRBJ1-4; TRBD1 aligns across 8 bases. This CDR3 is built from 15 residues. Germline values: CDR1 MNHEY, CDR2 SMNVEV (reference sequence). The V gene end was trimmed by 9 bases and the J gene end by 7 bases; junction bases not matched to a gene: 13. The CDR3 DNA reads as TGTGCCAGTGCCGTCCTAACAGGGGGGAGTGAAAAACTGTTTTTT. It translates to CASAVLTGGSEKLFF.

This clonotype was seen repeatedly, ten times or more. The rearrangement joins TRBV29-1 to TRBJ1-1, with 7 bases lining up with TRBD1. Trimming took 4 bases from V and 0 from J; bases not matched to a gene: 8. The CDR3 sequence is 15 residues long. The V gene's germline CDR1 is SQVTM and CDR2 ANQGSEA. The CDR3 region has the DNA TGCAGCGTTGGATCCTGGGGACAGCTGAACACTGAAGCTTTCTTT. Translating it yields CSVGSWGQLNTEAFF.

This clonotype has ten or more counts. The J gene is TRBJ2-2, the V gene TRBV7-6; 8 nucleotides align to TRBD1. CDR3 length: 15 amino acids. V dropped 4 bases and J dropped 6; count of bases not matched to a gene: 7. The germline V gene has CDR1 SGHVS and CDR2 FNYEAQ. The CDR3 loop is CASSSRTGQAGELFF. CDR3 nucleotides: TGTGCCAGCAGCTCTCGGACAGGGCAGGCCGGGGAGCTGTTTTTT.

This clonotype has a count of ten or more. The chain carries TRBV9 and TRBJ2-3, with D perhaps matching TRBD1 or TRBD2 (6 bases each). Germline V gives CDR1 SGDLS, CDR2 YYNGEE. The CDR3 has 18 amino acids. The V and J ends lost 0 bases and 0 bases respectively, with 17 bases between them. The chain's CDR3 is CASSVGEWGASSTDTQYF. The CDR3, as DNA: TGTGCCAGCAGCGTAGGAGAGTGGGGGGCGAGTAGCACAGATACGCAGTATTTT.

This clonotype was seen only a few times. The chain recombines TRBV10-3 with TRBJ2-7, with 16 nucleotides matching TRBD2. This CDR3 is built from 16 residues. CDR1 is ENHRY, CDR2 SYGVKD, per germline. J was trimmed by 2 bases and V by 4 bases; bases with no gene match: 2. The CDR3 nucleotides read TGTGCCATCAGTGTCGGGACTAGCGGGGGGGCCTACGAGCAGTACTTC. This codes for CAISVGTSGGAYEQYF.

This clonotype occurred many times. This chain uses TRBV10-2 with TRBJ2-1; 11 bases align to TRBD2. J lost 8 bases, V lost 10 bases, and 10 bases had no gene match. The CDR3 has 14 residues. Germline V gene lookup returns CDR1 WSHSY and CDR2 SAAADI. The CDR3 DNA is TGCGCCACCAATTTAGCGGGAGGGCGCGATGAGCAGTTCTTC. This gives the protein CATNLAGGRDEQFF.

Comments on this clonotype: A read error may explain this, as a much larger clone is one base away. This chain links TRBV6-2 or TRBV6-3 with TRBJ1-5; perhaps TRBD1 as D (5 bases). The germline V gene has CDR1 MNHEY and CDR2 SVGEGT. The CDR3 totals 16 residues. DNA for the CDR3: TGTGCCAGCAGTTACCGTGACAGCGCCCTCAATCAGCTCCAGCATTTT. Protein product: CASSYRDSALNQLQHF.